This TCR beta chain appears in the sequencing data of a study of T-cell reconstitution after alpha-beta-depleted transplantation in children. The TCRbeta library incorporated unique molecular identifiers. TCRdb called the PCR reads again in MiXCR, with one record for every CDR3 protein. The data hold approximately 340,000 distinct CDR3 sequences, with under 13% observed a single time. Germline CDR1 and CDR2: MDHEN and SYDVKM. The CDR3 spans 16 residues. The V segment lost 3 bases and the J segment 4 bases; nucleotides outside the gene matches: 7. Sequences were derived from PBMCs from the stem cell graft donor, sampled from the stem cell graft. This sequence was found in a human donor who donated a stem cell graft to a child with acute lymphoblastic leukemia. This rearrangement joins TRBV28 to TRBJ2-2, with 8 bases aligning to TRBD1. CDR3 DNA sequence: TGTGCCAGCAGTTTCCCCGGTGACAGGGGCACCGGGGAGCTGTTTTTT. Protein product: CASSFPGDRGTGELFF.